This entry lists 2 T cell receptor beta chains sequenced from one sample in a study of T cell clonality in common variable immunodeficiency. Clones were sequenced by immunoSEQ multiplex PCR, and TCRdb holds only the in-frame ones, with some missing. Reported are about 35,000 clones, none seen only once; the ten largest carry around 2.7%. Sequencing was performed on peripheral blood mononuclear cells. Every receptor here comes from a person aged 18-69 years in good health.

This clone was counted ten times or more. The CDR3 end lies 3 residues beyond the end of the read and is filled in from the germline J gene. This rearrangement joins TRBV2 to TRBJ1-2; TRBD1 matches at 11 bases. Germline CDR1 reads SNHLY; CDR2 reads FYNNEI. Unmatched junction bases numbered 5, after V lost 6 bases and J lost 2 bases. This CDR3 is built from 15 residues. Partial CDR3 DNA: TGTGCCAGCAGACCCGGGACAGGGGGGAACTATGGC. It encodes CASRPGTGGNYG. The CDR3 in full is CASRPGTGGNYGYTF.

This clone appeared many times. The CDR3 end falls 3 residues outside the read, so it is completed with the germline J gene. This chain connects TRBV30 to TRBJ2-1, with D maybe TRBD2 (5 bases). Germline V lookup: CDR1 GTSNPN, CDR2 SVGIG (reference sequence). The CDR3 length is 13 residues. The V gene lost 2 bases and the J gene lost 6 bases, with 11 bases spanning the gap. CDR3 DNA, as far as it was read: TGTGCCTGGAGTCCGACTAACCTCAATGAG. It is translated as CAWSPTNLNE. The whole CDR3 is CAWSPTNLNEQFF.